A single sample is the source of the 15 T cell receptor beta chains below, sequenced in a study of vaccination and CD4 T cells after COVID-19. Sequencing of the DNA from cultured CD4+ T cells was carried out with the Oncomine TCR Beta short-read assay. In TCRdb, the PCR reads were re-called with MiXCR into one record per CDR3 protein. The table has under 15,000 distinct CDR3 sequences, approximately 57% seen once. The sample's treatment: roughly 11-day PBMC culture with coronavirus spike peptide pools or control peptides (ViraFEST assay). Their target antigens are unknown. Sample: CD4+ T cells from blood, cultured in vitro. These receptors all come from a human donor who had recovered from COVID-19.

The V and J genes are TRBV15 and TRBJ2-3; 14 bases agree with TRBD2. The trim removed 5 bases at V and 4 bases at J, leaving 5 bases unmatched. Germline V lookup: CDR1 LNHNV, CDR2 YYDKDF (reference sequence). This CDR3 comprises 16 residues. CDR3 sequence reads: CATSPGLAGGADTQYF. CDR3 in DNA: TGTGCCACCAGCCCTGGACTAGCGGGAGGTGCAGATACGCAGTATTTT.

This clonotype was seen a handful of times. The gene calls are TRBV20-1 and TRBJ2-2, with TRBD2 identical over 9 bases. The germline V gene encodes CDR1 DFQATT and CDR2 SNEGSKA (reference sequence). The CDR3 consists of 14 residues. The ends lost 3 bases at V and 6 bases at J; junction bases unmatched: 5. The CDR3 here is CSASLAGMAGELFF. The CDR3 DNA is TGCAGTGCTAGTCTAGCGGGAATGGCCGGGGAGCTGTTTTTT.

This clonotype was detected a few times. This chain connects TRBV24-1 to TRBJ2-5, with 7 bases matching TRBD2. The ends lost 9 bases at V and 5 bases at J; junction bases unmatched: 11. This CDR3 region has 14 residues. CDR1 and CDR2 (germline): KGHDR, SFDVKD. In DNA form, the CDR3 reads TGTGCCACCTCTTTCGGGGGGAGCGCCGAGACCCAGTACTTC. Translating gives CATSFGGSAETQYF.

The chain joins TRBV10-2 to TRBJ1-2; the match to TRBD1 covers 7 bases. CDR3 length equals 14 residues. J lost 2 bases, V lost 0 bases, and 0 bases had no gene match. Germline V lookup: CDR1 WSHSY, CDR2 SAAADI. CDR3 bases: TGCGCCAGCAGTGAGTCGGACAGGAACTATGGCTACACCTTC. It yields the protein CASSESDRNYGYTF.

The J gene is TRBJ1-4, the V gene TRBV7-9, with D perhaps TRBD1 (6 bases). V was shortened by 2 bases and J by 1 base, with 8 bases between the two germline ends. Germline values: CDR1 SEHNR, CDR2 FQNEAQ (reference sequence). The CDR3 runs 15 residues. The CDR3: CASSLIRGTNEKLFF. The CDR3 nucleotides are TGTGCCAGCAGCTTAATCAGGGGAACTAATGAAAAACTGTTTTTT.

The J gene is TRBJ1-2, the V gene TRBV6-5; D gene uncertain. The CDR3 contains 14 residues. V was cut by 4 bases and J by 4 bases, with 13 bases left in between. Germline-derived CDR1 and CDR2 are MNHEY and SVGAGI. CDR3 sequence reads: CASSSPRATYGYTF. The CDR3 nucleotides read TGTGCCAGCAGTTCACCACGGGCCACCTATGGCTACACCTTC.

The chain has TRBV7-6 and TRBJ2-4, with 12 positions matching TRBD2. Germline V gives CDR1 SGHVS, CDR2 FNYEAQ. This CDR3 is built from 19 residues. The V segment lost 1 base and the J segment 0 bases; nucleotides outside the gene matches: 7. The CDR3 nucleotides read TGTGCCAGCAGCTTAGAGGCCGGACTAGCGGGGAGAGCCAAAAACATTCAGTACTTC. The encoded protein is CASSLEAGLAGRAKNIQYF.

The chain has TRBV2 and TRBJ1-5, with D perhaps TRBD1 (5 bases). The CDR3 is made up of 14 amino acids. CDR1 is SNHLY, CDR2 FYNNEI, per germline. V shed 2 bases and J shed 8 bases, with 13 bases lying between them. This CDR3 is CASSEMGVGEPQHF. CDR3 DNA: TGTGCCAGCAGTGAAATGGGGGTTGGCGAGCCCCAGCATTTT.

This clonotype has only a few counts. This sequence joins TRBV2 and TRBJ2-4, with no clear D. The CDR3 contains 16 residues. Germline values: CDR1 SNHLY, CDR2 FYNNEI. V dropped 6 bases and J dropped 1 base, with 16 bases sitting between them. This chain's CDR3 is CASSPTPLLAKNIQYF. In DNA form, the CDR3 reads TGTGCCAGCAGCCCTACTCCTTTACTTGCCAAAAACATTCAGTACTTC.

This clonotype was found a few times. The chain is built from TRBV20-1 and TRBJ2-7; 12 positions match TRBD1. Losses at the gene ends were 3 bases for V and 4 bases for J; bases not matched to a gene: 10. Germline V gene lookup returns CDR1 DFQATT and CDR2 SNEGSKA (reference sequence). There are 16 residues in the CDR3. The CDR3 protein is CSASAGGTGGGYEQYF. DNA for the CDR3: TGCAGTGCTAGTGCCGGAGGGACAGGGGGCGGTTACGAGCAGTACTTC.

This clonotype was counted between two and nine times. This sequence joins TRBV7-9 and TRBJ2-5, with 7 bases fitting TRBD2. The junction had 2 bases not matched to a gene; V was cut back by 5 bases and J by 5 bases. Germline V lookup: CDR1 SEHNR, CDR2 FQNEAQ (reference sequence). The CDR3 loop spans 12 amino acids. This CDR3 is CASSPAGETQYF. The CDR3 DNA reads as TGTGCCAGCAGCCCAGCGGGGGAGACCCAGTACTTC.

This clonotype was counted only a few times. The chain is built from TRBV6-1 and TRBJ1-1; tentatively, D is TRBD1 (6 bases). Per the germline V gene, CDR1 is MNHNS and CDR2 is SASEGT. The CDR3 has 15 amino acids. The V and J ends lost 6 bases and 2 bases respectively, with 16 bases between them. The CDR3 spells CASRQGQKINTEAFF. The CDR3 DNA is TGTGCCAGCAGGCAAGGACAGAAGATTAACACTGAAGCTTTCTTT.

This clonotype was seen a few times. The chain has TRBV6-2 or TRBV6-3 and TRBJ2-7, with 7 bases matching TRBD2. Germline loops: CDR1 MNHEY, CDR2 SVGEGT. Losses at the gene ends were 4 bases for V and 3 bases for J; bases not matched to a gene: 6. The CDR3 has 14 amino acids. CDR3 nucleotides: TGTGCCAGCAGTTCCCCCTCGGGGGGCTACGAGCAGTACTTC. It encodes CASSSPSGGYEQYF.

The genes are TRBV11-2 and TRBJ2-7; possible D gene TRBD1, 6 bases. V lost 5 bases and J 4 bases, leaving 15 bases between the germline ends. The germline gives CDR1 SGHAT, CDR2 FQNNGV. The CDR3 sequence is 14 residues long. The CDR3 DNA reads TGTGCCAGCAGCCTTAGGTGGACAGATTACGAGCAGTACTTC. It specifies CASSLRWTDYEQYF.

This rearrangement joins TRBV28 to TRBJ1-5, with 11 bases aligning to TRBD1. After removal of 3 bases from V and 9 bases from J, the junction contained 4 bases not matched to a gene. The germline gives CDR1 MDHEN, CDR2 SYDVKM. The CDR3 runs 14 residues. This CDR3 reads CASSFWDRGTPQHF. CDR3 bases: TGTGCCAGCAGTTTCTGGGACAGGGGGACGCCCCAGCATTTT.